This T cell receptor (beta chain) emerged from a study of T cells after yellow fever vaccination. With V trimmed by 7 bases and J by 4 bases, 8 bases remained unmatched. The CDR3 runs to 15 residues. Per germline, CDR1 MDHEN and CDR2 SYDVKM. This clonotype was observed a handful of times. Its antigen is unknown. TCRdb independently ran MiXCR on the 5' RACE reads; one entry per CDR3 protein. The profile shows roughly 520,000 distinct CDR3 sequences, less than 25% of them singletons. Findings of the study overall: Contamination by abundant bulk-population clonotypes could be present in FACS-sorted repertoires. Most primary-vaccination clones reappeared after the booster (about 95% CD4, more than 70% CD8).

The chain links TRBV28 to TRBJ2-2; 8 bases line up with TRBD1. The receptor was isolated from a man between 18 and 29 years old who received the YFV17D yellow fever vaccine. Here the sequenced sample was PBMCs, taken around 3 weeks after the first yellow fever vaccination. CDR3 protein: CASTHQGAGTGELFF. CDR3 in DNA: TGTGCCAGCACCCACCAGGGGGCAGGCACCGGGGAGCTGTTTTTT. The complete variable domain, with remaining parts taken from reference TRBV28 and TRBJ2-2, reads DVKVTQSSRYLVKRTGEKVFLECVQDMDHENMFWYRQDPGLGLRLIYFSYDVKMKEKGDIPEGYSVSREKKERFSLILESASTNQTSMYLCASTHQGAGTGELFFGEGSRLTVL.